Shown below are 7 T cell receptor beta chains from a single sample sequenced in a study of CD8+CD57+ T cells in acquired aplastic anemia. The template used for profiling TCR beta VDJ and CDR3 was genomic DNA. TCRdb recomputed calls from the reads with MiXCR, one row per CDR3 protein. The sample shows around 230,000 distinct CDR3 sequences, over 55% of them seen only once. The sequencing input was sorted CD4+, CD8+, or CD8+CD57+ T cells (not recorded which) from PBMCs. These TCRs come from a human donor in good health.

This clonotype has a count of ten or more. This chain connects TRBV5-5 to TRBJ1-1, with D maybe TRBD1 (5 bases). The CDR3 contains 15 residues. Germline CDR1 SGHKS, CDR2 YYEKEE (reference sequence). Trimming took off 3 bases at V and 3 bases at J, with 15 bases between the two ends. The CDR3: CASSYGGGDDTEAFF. The CDR3 region has the DNA TGTGCCAGCAGCTACGGGGGTGGGGATGACACTGAAGCTTTCTTT.

The chain carries TRBV20-1 and TRBJ1-1; D not resolved. V lost 3 bases, J lost 9 bases, and 8 bases lay in between. The CDR3 is made up of 10 amino acids. CDR1 is DFQATT and CDR2 is SNEGSKA in the germline V gene (reference sequence). CDR3 DNA: TGCAGTGCTAGCCATCTTAAAGCTTTCTTT. It yields the protein CSASHLKAFF.

The V gene is TRBV15, the J gene TRBJ1-3; D gene uncertain. The CDR3 sequence is 16 residues long. V shed 0 bases and J shed 2 bases, with 11 bases lying between them. The germline V gene has CDR1 LNHNV and CDR2 YYDKDF (reference sequence). As DNA, the CDR3 is TGTGCCACCAGCAGAGATCGGGGATCACCTGGAAACACCATATATTTT. It yields the protein CATSRDRGSPGNTIYF.

The chain employs TRBV7-8 and TRBJ1-6; 7 positions match TRBD1. The germline gives CDR1 SGHVS, CDR2 FQNEAQ. The CDR3 sequence is 14 residues long. The J segment lost 7 bases and the V segment lost 3 bases, leaving 3 bases of the junction unmatched. The CDR3 is CASSLVRGNSPLHF. CDR3 in DNA: TGTGCCAGCAGCTTGGTCAGGGGGAATTCACCCCTCCACTTT.

The CDR3 spells CASRGEGRASPLHF. As DNA, the CDR3 is TGTGCCAGCAGGGGAGAGGGCAGGGCCTCACCCCTCCACTTT. V and J are TRBV2 and TRBJ1-6; D perhaps matches TRBD1 (5 bases). Germline V gene data show CDR1 as SNHLY and CDR2 as FYNNEI. The CDR3 totals 14 residues. Between the trimmed V and J ends, which lost 6 bases and 10 bases, there was a span of 16 bases. The whole variable domain, filled in from reference TRBV2 and TRBJ1-6, reads EPEVTQTPSHQVTQMGQEVILRCVPISNHLYFYWYRQILGQKVEFLVSFYNNEISEKSEIFDDQFSVERPDGSNFTLKIRSTKLEDSAMYFCASRGEGRASPLHFGNGTRLTVT.

This clonotype was seen many times. The CDR3 loop is CASSIHQETQYF. Written as DNA, the CDR3 is TGTGCCAGTAGTATTCACCAAGAGACCCAGTACTTC. This chain uses TRBV19 with TRBJ2-5; D ambiguous. Trimming removed 3 bases from V and 0 bases from J, with 2 bases in between. The germline gives CDR1 LNHDA, CDR2 SQIVND (reference sequence). CDR3 length equals 12 residues.

The chain couples TRBV11-2 to TRBJ2-1; 15 bases are a match to TRBD2. V shed 5 bases, J shed 8 bases, and the junction held 7 bases outside the gene matches. The CDR3 contains 16 residues. The germline CDR1 and CDR2 sequences are SGHAT and FQNNGV. The CDR3 protein is CASSHRTSGGAYEQFF. The CDR3 coding sequence is TGTGCCAGCAGCCACCGGACTAGCGGGGGGGCCTATGAGCAGTTCTTC.